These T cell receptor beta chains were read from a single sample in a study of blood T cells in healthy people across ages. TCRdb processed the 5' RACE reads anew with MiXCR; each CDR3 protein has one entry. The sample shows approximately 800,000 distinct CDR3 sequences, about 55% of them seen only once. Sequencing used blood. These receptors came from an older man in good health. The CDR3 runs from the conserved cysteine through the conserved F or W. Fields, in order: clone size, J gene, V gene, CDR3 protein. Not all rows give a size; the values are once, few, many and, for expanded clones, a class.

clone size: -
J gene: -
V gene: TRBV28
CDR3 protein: CASSFGPGETQYF

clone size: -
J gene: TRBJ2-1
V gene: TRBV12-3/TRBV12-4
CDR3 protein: CASTPEGPSSRPFNEQFF

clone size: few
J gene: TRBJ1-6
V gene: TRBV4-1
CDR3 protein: CASSLANSPLHF

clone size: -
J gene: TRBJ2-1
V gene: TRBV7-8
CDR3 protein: CASSLGLGWYSTEQFF

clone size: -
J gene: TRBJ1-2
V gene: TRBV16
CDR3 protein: CASSQITGEGYTF

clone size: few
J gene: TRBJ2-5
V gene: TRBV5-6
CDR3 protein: CASSTWDRAETQYF

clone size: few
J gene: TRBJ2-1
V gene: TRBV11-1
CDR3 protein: CASSPKAGGSGLAYNEQFF

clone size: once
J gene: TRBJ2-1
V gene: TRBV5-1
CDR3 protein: CASSLGYGRVYNEQFF

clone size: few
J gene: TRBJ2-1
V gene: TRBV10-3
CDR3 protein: CAIRPGASNEQFF

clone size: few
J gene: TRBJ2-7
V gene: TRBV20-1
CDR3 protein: CSARNTARGFDEQYF

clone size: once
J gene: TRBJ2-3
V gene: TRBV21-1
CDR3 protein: CASSKELAEASTDTQYF

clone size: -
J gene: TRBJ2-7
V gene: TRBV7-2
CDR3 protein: CASSSSSGLYEQYF

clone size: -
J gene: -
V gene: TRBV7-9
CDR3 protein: CASSLARGAGVGETQYF

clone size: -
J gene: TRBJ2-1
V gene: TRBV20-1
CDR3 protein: CSATEYNEQFF

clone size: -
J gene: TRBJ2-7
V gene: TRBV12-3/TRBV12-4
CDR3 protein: CASSSNTRQGRYEQYF

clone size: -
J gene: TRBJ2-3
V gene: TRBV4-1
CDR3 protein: CASSKEAAGVTDTQYF

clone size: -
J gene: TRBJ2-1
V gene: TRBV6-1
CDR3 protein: CASSPRGTLRPYNEQFF

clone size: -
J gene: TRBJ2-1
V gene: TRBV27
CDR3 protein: CASSNSGGAYNEQFF

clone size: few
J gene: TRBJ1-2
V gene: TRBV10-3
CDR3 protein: CAINLGGPNYGYTF

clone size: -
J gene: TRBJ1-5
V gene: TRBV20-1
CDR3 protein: CSAFYPSGIRSNQPQHF

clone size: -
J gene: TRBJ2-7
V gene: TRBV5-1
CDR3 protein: CASSDPRTGAYEQYF

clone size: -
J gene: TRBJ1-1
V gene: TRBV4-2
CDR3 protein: CASSRQDRMNTEAFF

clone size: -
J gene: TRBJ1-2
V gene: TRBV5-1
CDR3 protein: CASSLDGRGKTYGYTF

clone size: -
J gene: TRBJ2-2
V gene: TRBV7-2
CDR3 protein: CASSGRDRDAANTGELFF

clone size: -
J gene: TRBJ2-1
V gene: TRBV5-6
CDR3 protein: CASTRDEFIEQFF

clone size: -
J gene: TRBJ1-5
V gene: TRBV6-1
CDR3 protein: CASRATGSNQPQHF

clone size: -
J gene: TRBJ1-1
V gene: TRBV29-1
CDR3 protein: CSVGSGGWGGEAFF

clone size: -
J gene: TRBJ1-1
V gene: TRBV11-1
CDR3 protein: CASSFGKGPTEAFF

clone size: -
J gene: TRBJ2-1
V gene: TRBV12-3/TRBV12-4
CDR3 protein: CASSFGPKRAQFF

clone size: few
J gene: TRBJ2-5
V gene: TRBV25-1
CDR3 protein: CASSAPPGLAGEETQYF

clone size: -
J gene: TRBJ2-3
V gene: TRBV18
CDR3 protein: CASSPQGRADTQYF

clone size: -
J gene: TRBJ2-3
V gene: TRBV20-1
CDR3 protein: CSAYSPSTDTQYF

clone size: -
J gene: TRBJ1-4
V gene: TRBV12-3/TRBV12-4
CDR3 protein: CASSYTGATNEKLFF

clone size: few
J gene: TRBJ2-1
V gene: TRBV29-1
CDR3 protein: CSCPEYNEQFF

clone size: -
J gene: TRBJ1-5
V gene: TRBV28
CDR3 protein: CASSSPRTGSRQPQHF

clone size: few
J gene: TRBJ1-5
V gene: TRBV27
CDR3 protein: CASSFLGPPPRPQHF

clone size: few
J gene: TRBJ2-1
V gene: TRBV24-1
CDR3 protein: CATSGWTSSYNEQFF

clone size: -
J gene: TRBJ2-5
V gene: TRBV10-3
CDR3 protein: CAIQTSGLAHSYNEQYF

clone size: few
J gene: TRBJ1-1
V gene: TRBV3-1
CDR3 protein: CASSQRTGGISEAFF

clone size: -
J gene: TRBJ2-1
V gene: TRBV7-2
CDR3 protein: CASSLAGTPSNEQFF

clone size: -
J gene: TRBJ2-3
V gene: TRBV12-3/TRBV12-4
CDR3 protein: CASSFSSRTDTQYF

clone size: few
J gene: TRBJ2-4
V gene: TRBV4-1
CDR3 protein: CASSQDWGSSRKNIQYF

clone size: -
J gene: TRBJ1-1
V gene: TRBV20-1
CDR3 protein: CSAYVRGRLNTEAFF